Listed below are T cell receptor beta chains from one sample, sequenced in a study of blood T cell repertoires in COVID-19. The protocol was immunoSEQ multiplex PCR, while the TCRdb copy is restricted to in-frame clones and leaves out a portion. The sample lists 90,000 or so clones, around 88% seen once, with 25% in the top ten. The sequenced sample was peripheral blood. Receptors were obtained from a human donor in a cohort sampled during active COVID-19. Each CDR3 is given without its conserved first and last residue. Fields, in order: D gene, clone size, V gene, CDR3 protein. The D gene is left open where the match is weak. A row's size may be missing; if present it is once, few, many or a size class.

D gene: TRBD1; clone size: NA; V gene: TRBV7-2; CDR3 protein: ASSLGPGGSNEQF
D gene: NA; clone size: NA; V gene: TRBV7-6; CDR3 protein: ASSPGVAAISSYNEQF
D gene: NA; clone size: NA; V gene: TRBV4-3; CDR3 protein: ASSGPGADTQY
D gene: TRBD2; clone size: NA; V gene: TRBV9; CDR3 protein: ASSVFLAGGNEQF
D gene: NA; clone size: NA; V gene: TRBV6-6; CDR3 protein: ASAGGRGTEAF
D gene: TRBD2; clone size: NA; V gene: TRBV7-3; CDR3 protein: ASSYWTSGSCNIQY
D gene: TRBD1; clone size: NA; V gene: TRBV7-9; CDR3 protein: ASSAVGTGDGYT
D gene: TRBD2; clone size: NA; V gene: TRBV15; CDR3 protein: ATSTGAVNIVGTSGSNEQF
D gene: TRBD1; clone size: NA; V gene: TRBV5-1; CDR3 protein: ASSSNRGGGYT
D gene: NA; clone size: few; V gene: TRBV4-1; CDR3 protein: ASRYTAVGELF
D gene: TRBD1; clone size: NA; V gene: TRBV7-9; CDR3 protein: ASSYNRGGAQH
D gene: NA; clone size: NA; V gene: TRBV4-3; CDR3 protein: ASSQGDITNTGELF
D gene: TRBD2; clone size: NA; V gene: TRBV7-6; CDR3 protein: ASSGQRGSYNEQF
D gene: NA; clone size: NA; V gene: TRBV6-5; CDR3 protein: ASSYSTGKYNEQF
D gene: NA; clone size: NA; V gene: TRBV7-3; CDR3 protein: ASSEARSTDTQY
D gene: NA; clone size: NA; V gene: TRBV6-5; CDR3 protein: ASNPGQMNTEAF
D gene: TRBD2; clone size: NA; V gene: TRBV6-5; CDR3 protein: ASRASGGSYNEQF
D gene: NA; clone size: NA; V gene: TRBV18; CDR3 protein: ASSPRSEGIQY
D gene: TRBD1; clone size: once; V gene: TRBV18; CDR3 protein: ASSPPSGTGARPQH
D gene: TRBD1; clone size: NA; V gene: TRBV15; CDR3 protein: ATSRERTGGYNEQF
D gene: NA; clone size: NA; V gene: TRBV28; CDR3 protein: ASAFSGSNQPQH
D gene: TRBD1; clone size: NA; V gene: TRBV7-8; CDR3 protein: ASSYYRGQGVGYT
D gene: TRBD2; clone size: NA; V gene: TRBV5-1; CDR3 protein: ASSLTGGAANEQF
D gene: NA; clone size: NA; V gene: TRBV12-5; CDR3 protein: ASGLGLLASDTQY
D gene: NA; clone size: few; V gene: TRBV18; CDR3 protein: ASSQETLSNQPQH
D gene: NA; clone size: NA; V gene: TRBV5-5; CDR3 protein: ASSLEGQGWDEQY
D gene: TRBD1; clone size: many; V gene: TRBV9; CDR3 protein: ASSPTGGAGEQY
D gene: TRBD2; clone size: NA; V gene: TRBV5-4; CDR3 protein: ASSLGRGAIGELF
D gene: TRBD1; clone size: NA; V gene: TRBV9; CDR3 protein: ASSDRDSYEQY
D gene: TRBD1; clone size: NA; V gene: TRBV19; CDR3 protein: ASSMGQGNEQY
D gene: TRBD1; clone size: NA; V gene: TRBV19; CDR3 protein: ASSSNRGQNEKLF
D gene: TRBD2; clone size: NA; V gene: TRBV5-4; CDR3 protein: ASRRGLAGGRETQY
D gene: TRBD2; clone size: NA; V gene: TRBV7-6; CDR3 protein: ASSSRPLTSGSSTGELF
D gene: TRBD2; clone size: NA; V gene: TRBV4-3; CDR3 protein: ASSQDVGGGPSREQF
D gene: NA; clone size: NA; V gene: TRBV11-2; CDR3 protein: ASSLEDSNEQF
D gene: TRBD2; clone size: NA; V gene: TRBV11-2; CDR3 protein: ASSPGLAEIQETQY